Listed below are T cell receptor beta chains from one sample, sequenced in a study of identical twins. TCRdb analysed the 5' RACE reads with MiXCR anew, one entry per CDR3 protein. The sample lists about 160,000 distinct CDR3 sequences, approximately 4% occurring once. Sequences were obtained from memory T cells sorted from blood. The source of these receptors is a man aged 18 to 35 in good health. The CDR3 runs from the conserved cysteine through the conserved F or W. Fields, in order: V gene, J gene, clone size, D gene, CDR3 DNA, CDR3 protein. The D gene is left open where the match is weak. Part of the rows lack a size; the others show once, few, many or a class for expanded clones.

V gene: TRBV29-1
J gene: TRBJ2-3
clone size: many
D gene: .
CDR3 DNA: TGCAGCGTATACAGGGAAACAAGCACAGATACGCAGTATTTT
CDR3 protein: CSVYRETSTDTQYF

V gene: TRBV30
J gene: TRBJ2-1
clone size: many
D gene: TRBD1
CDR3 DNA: TGTGCCTGGTCCCCCATCGGGACAGGGTCTCGGCAGTTCTTC
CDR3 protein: CAWSPIGTGSRQFF

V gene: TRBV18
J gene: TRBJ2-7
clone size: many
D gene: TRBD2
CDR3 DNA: TGTGCCAGCTCAGGGGGAGGGACCTACGAGCAGTACTTC
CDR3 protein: CASSGGGTYEQYF

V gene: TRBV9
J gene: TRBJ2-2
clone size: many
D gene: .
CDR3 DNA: TGTGCCAGCAGCCCACATTTGACAGGAAACACCGGGGAGCTGTTTTTT
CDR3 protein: CASSPHLTGNTGELFF

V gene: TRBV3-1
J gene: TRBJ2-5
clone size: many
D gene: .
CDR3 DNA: TGTGCCAGCAGCCCCGTGGCGGGGACCCAGTACTTC
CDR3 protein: CASSPVAGTQYF

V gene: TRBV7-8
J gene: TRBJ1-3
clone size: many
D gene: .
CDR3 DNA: TGTGCCAGCAGCTTAGACGGGGATCGGGGAAACACCATATATTTT
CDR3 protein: CASSLDGDRGNTIYF

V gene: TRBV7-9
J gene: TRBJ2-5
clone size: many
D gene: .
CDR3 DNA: TGTGCCAGCCTCCCCCCAGGGGCAGAGACCCAGTACTTC
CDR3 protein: CASLPPGAETQYF

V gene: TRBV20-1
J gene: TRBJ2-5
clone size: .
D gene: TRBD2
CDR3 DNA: TGCAGTGCCAAGAGACTAGCGGGGAACCAAGAGACCCAGTACTTC
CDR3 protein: CSAKRLAGNQETQYF

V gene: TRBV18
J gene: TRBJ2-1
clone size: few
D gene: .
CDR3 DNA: TGTGCCAGCTCTAACAGTGTGGGTATGAGGGATGAGCAGTTCTTC
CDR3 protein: CASSNSVGMRDEQFF

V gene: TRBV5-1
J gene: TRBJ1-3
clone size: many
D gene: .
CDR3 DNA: TGCGCCAGCAGCATAACAGGGACTGGAAACACCATATATTTT
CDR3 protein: CASSITGTGNTIYF

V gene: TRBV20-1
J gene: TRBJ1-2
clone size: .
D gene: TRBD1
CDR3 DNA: TGCAGTGCTGCCGCGACAGGGGGCTATGGCTACACCTTC
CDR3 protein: CSAAATGGYGYTF

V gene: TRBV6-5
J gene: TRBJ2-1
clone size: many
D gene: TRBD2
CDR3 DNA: TGTGCCAGCCGAGACTCGGGAGGGTCCTACAATGAGCAGTTCTTC
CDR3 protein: CASRDSGGSYNEQFF

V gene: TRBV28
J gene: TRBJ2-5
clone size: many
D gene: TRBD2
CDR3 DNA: TGTGCCAGCAGTTTACGGGGGGGCCCAGAGACCCAGTACTTC
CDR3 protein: CASSLRGGPETQYF

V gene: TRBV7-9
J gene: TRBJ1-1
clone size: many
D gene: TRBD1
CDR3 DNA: TGTGCCAGCAGCTTAGGGACAGGGCACACTGAAGCTTTCTTT
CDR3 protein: CASSLGTGHTEAFF